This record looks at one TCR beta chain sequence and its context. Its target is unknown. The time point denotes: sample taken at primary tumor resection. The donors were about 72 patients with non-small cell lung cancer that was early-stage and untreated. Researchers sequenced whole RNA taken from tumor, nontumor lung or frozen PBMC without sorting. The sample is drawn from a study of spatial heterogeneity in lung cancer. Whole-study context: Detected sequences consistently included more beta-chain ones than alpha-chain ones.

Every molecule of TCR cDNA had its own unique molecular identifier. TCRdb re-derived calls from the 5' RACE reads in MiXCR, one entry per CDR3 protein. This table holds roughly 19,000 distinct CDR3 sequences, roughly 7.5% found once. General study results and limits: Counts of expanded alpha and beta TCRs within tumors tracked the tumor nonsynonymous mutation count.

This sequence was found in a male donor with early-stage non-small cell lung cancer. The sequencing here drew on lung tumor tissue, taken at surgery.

CDR3 in DNA: TGTGCCAGCACCGAGACAGGCGGACCCTACGAGCAGTACTTC. Protein: CASTETGGPYEQYF. The chain links TRBV7-2 to TRBJ2-7; D is possibly TRBD1 (6 bases). The germline V and J ends were trimmed by 7 bases and 2 bases, with 15 bases remaining between them. The germline V gene has CDR1 SGHTA and CDR2 FQGNSA. The CDR3 is 14 amino acids.